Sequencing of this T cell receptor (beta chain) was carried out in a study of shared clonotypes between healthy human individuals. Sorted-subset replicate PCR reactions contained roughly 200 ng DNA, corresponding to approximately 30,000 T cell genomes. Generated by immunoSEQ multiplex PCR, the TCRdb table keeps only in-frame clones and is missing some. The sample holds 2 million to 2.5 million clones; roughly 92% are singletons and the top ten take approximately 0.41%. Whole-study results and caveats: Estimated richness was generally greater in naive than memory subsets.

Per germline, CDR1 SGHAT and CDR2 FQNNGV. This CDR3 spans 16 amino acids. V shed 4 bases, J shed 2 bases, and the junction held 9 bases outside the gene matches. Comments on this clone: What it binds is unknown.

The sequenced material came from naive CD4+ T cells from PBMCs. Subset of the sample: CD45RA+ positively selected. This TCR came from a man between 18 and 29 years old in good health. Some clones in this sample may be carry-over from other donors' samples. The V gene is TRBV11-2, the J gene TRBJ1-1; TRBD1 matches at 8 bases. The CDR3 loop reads CASSSDRALRNTEAFF. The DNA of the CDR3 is TGTGCCAGCAGCTCGGACAGGGCCTTACGCAACACTGAAGCTTTCTTT.